Shown below are 23 T cell receptor beta chains from a single sample sequenced in a study of beta chain features in type 1 diabetes. Study outcomes and limitations: Across all four CD4+ subsets, people with type 1 diabetes showed modestly shorter TCRB CDR3s.

The investigators reverse transcribed all of the isolated RNA, so they sequenced expressed TCRB transcripts. Sequencing was performed with immunoSEQ multiplex PCR; in TCRdb, only in-frame clones are kept and a portion is missing. The table lists about 160,000 clones, around 9% of them singletons. No cognate antigen is known for these TCRs. The sample taken for sequencing was central memory CD4+ T cells from blood. Source of these receptors: a woman in her twenties or thirties with type 1 diabetes.

This clone was counted between two and nine times. The V and J genes are TRBV4-1 and TRBJ2-7; tentative D call: TRBD1 (6 bases). The germline gives CDR1 MGHRA, CDR2 YSYEKL. V was trimmed by 3 bases and J by 0 bases, leaving 15 bases between them. The CDR3 contains 16 residues. Here the CDR3 DNA reads TGCGCCAGCAGCCACAATCGACAGGAGAACTCCTACGAGCAGTACTTC. Translated, it gives CASSHNRQENSYEQYF.

V is TRBV27 and J is TRBJ2-3; 7 bases fit TRBD2. This CDR3 spans 15 amino acids. In germline, CDR1 is MNHEY, CDR2 SMNVEV (reference sequence). V trimming: 4 bases; J trimming: 3 bases; junction bases outside the gene matches: 7. CDR3 region: CASSSRGGWTDTQYF. The CDR3 DNA follows: TGTGCCAGCAGTTCCCGGGGAGGGTGGACAGATACGCAGTATTTT.

The chain is built from TRBV5-1 and TRBJ2-3; no clear D gene. Trimming cost V 0 bases and J 2 bases, with 10 bases left between them. This CDR3 comprises 15 residues. Germline V CDR1 and CDR2: SGHRS, YFSETQ. CDR3 sequence: CASSLGHSDTDTQYF. In DNA form, the CDR3 reads TGCGCCAGCAGCTTGGGACATTCCGACACAGATACGCAGTATTTT.

This clone was counted only a few times. This rearrangement joins TRBV7-9 to TRBJ2-7; D uncertain. Germline V gives CDR1 SEHNR, CDR2 FQNEAQ (reference sequence). The V end lost 1 base, the J end lost 4 bases, and 11 bases lay between the germline ends. The CDR3 extends over 14 amino acids. CDR3 DNA: TGTGCCAGCAGCTTAGATTCCACGCGGTACGAGCAGTACTTC. It encodes CASSLDSTRYEQYF.

This chain connects TRBV9 to TRBJ2-3, with unresolved D. CDR1 and CDR2 (germline): SGDLS, YYNGEE. The CDR3 has 15 amino acids. V lost 3 bases and J 0 bases, leaving 11 bases between the germline ends. Here the CDR3 reads CASSAVTSSTDTQYF. The CDR3 region has the DNA TGTGCCAGCAGCGCGGTAACTTCCAGCACAGATACGCAGTATTTT.

This clone was counted a few times. V usage is TRBV2 and J usage is TRBJ1-2, with D uncertain. Between the trimmed V and J ends, which lost 6 bases and 4 bases, there was a span of 12 bases. The CDR3 totals 13 residues. The germline CDR1 and CDR2 sequences are SNHLY and FYNNEI. The CDR3, as DNA: TGTGCCAGCAGCACTACCACCACCTATGGCTACACCTTC. This translates into CASSTTTTYGYTF.

CDR3 amino acids: CASSYAGAGELFF. DNA for the CDR3: TGTGCCAGCAGTTACGCGGGAGCTGGGGAGCTGTTTTTT. The chain is built from TRBV6-6 and TRBJ2-2, with 7 bases aligning to TRBD2. J lost 8 bases, V lost 2 bases, and 2 bases had no gene match. Germline assignment: CDR1 MNHNY and CDR2 SVGAGI (reference sequence). This CDR3 comprises 13 residues.

The sample holds a few counts of this clone. The chain links TRBV5-1 to TRBJ2-3; possibly TRBD2 for D (6 bases). The germline gives CDR1 SGHRS, CDR2 YFSETQ. The CDR3 is made up of 15 amino acids. V dropped 5 bases and J dropped 0 bases, with 13 bases sitting between them. CDR3 loop: CASSGGSWSTDTQYF. The CDR3 DNA is TGCGCCAGCAGTGGAGGGTCGTGGAGCACAGATACGCAGTATTTT.

This clone appeared a few times. The V and J genes are TRBV7-3 and TRBJ2-6; D not certain. Per the germline V gene, CDR1 is SGHTA and CDR2 is FQGTGA. The V and J ends lost 5 bases and 0 bases respectively, with 14 bases between them. There are 17 residues in the CDR3. The CDR3 DNA reads as TGTGCCAGCAGCCCATCTGGCAGAAGCTCTGGGGCCAACGTCCTGACTTTC. Its translation is CASSPSGRSSGANVLTF. The whole variable domain, remainder taken from reference TRBV7-3 and TRBJ2-6, is GAGVSQTPSNKVTEKGKYVELRCDPISGHTALYWYRQSLGQGPEFLIYFQGTGAADDSGLPNDRFFAVRPEGSVSTLKIQRTERGDSAVYLCASSPSGRSSGANVLTFGAGSRLTVL.

This clone appeared a few times. The chain combines TRBV2 with TRBJ2-3, with 8 bases matching TRBD2. Unmatched junction bases numbered 3, after V lost 6 bases and J lost 1 base. In germline, CDR1 is SNHLY, CDR2 FYNNEI. This CDR3 spans 14 amino acids. Written as DNA, the CDR3 is TGTGCCAGCAGGGTAGCGGGACGCACAGATACGCAGTATTTT. Protein product: CASRVAGRTDTQYF.

The chain couples TRBV19 to TRBJ2-6; 7 nucleotides match TRBD1. The CDR3 spans 18 residues. The germline CDR1 and CDR2 sequences are LNHDA and SQIVND (reference sequence). Trimming cost V 7 bases and J 4 bases; bases outside gene matches: 16. This CDR3 is CASTIRQGARPGANVLTF. The CDR3 nucleotides are TGTGCCAGTACCATCCGACAGGGTGCACGTCCGGGGGCCAACGTCCTGACTTTC.

The chain couples TRBV5-4 to TRBJ2-1; 7 nucleotides line up with TRBD2. Germline trimming cut 0 bases from V and 4 bases from J; bases unmatched to any gene: 4. Germline CDR1 reads SGHNT; CDR2 reads YYREEE (reference sequence). The CDR3 length is 15 residues. The CDR3 DNA follows: TGTGCCAGCAGCTTGGACGGGAGGCCATACAATGAGCAGTTCTTC. This gives the protein CASSLDGRPYNEQFF.

This clone was seen more than once but under ten times. The chain joins TRBV11-2 to TRBJ2-2; 8 bases fit TRBD2. V lost 4 bases to trimming and J lost 6 bases; unmatched junction nucleotides: 4. The germline V gene encodes CDR1 SGHAT and CDR2 FQNNGV. This CDR3 has 14 residues. As DNA, the CDR3 is TGTGCCAGCAGCTCCCAACTAGCGGCCGGGGAGCTGTTTTTT. Translated: CASSSQLAAGELFF. Full variable domain (missing parts from reference TRBV11-2 and TRBJ2-2): EAGVAQSPRYKIIEKRQSVAFWCNPISGHATLYWYQQILGQGPKLLIQFQNNGVVDDSQLPKDRFSAERLKGVDSTLKIQPAKLEDSAVYLCASSSQLAAGELFFGEGSRLTVL.

The chain has TRBV4-1 and TRBJ2-1; 12 bases match TRBD2. Germline lookup yields CDR1 MGHRA and CDR2 YSYEKL. V dropped 3 bases and J dropped 7; count of bases not matched to a gene: 7. This CDR3 comprises 16 residues. This CDR3 reads CASSHPLAGGRNEQFF. CDR3 nucleotides: TGCGCCAGCAGCCACCCACTAGCGGGAGGTCGAAATGAGCAGTTCTTC.

In its sample, this clone was seen a few times. V and J are TRBV6-6 and TRBJ1-1; D possibly corresponds to TRBD1 (5 bases). Germline V CDR1 and CDR2: MNHNY, SVGAGI (reference sequence). CDR3 length equals 14 residues. Trimming removed 6 bases at V and 4 bases at J, with 15 bases between. The CDR3 region is CASSGSGQGTEAFF. CDR3 bases: TGTGCCAGCAGCGGGAGTGGGCAGGGCACTGAAGCTTTCTTT.

This chain uses TRBV2 with TRBJ2-3; weak D call: TRBD2 (6 bases). The ends were cut back, 7 bases at V and 6 bases at J, with 17 bases in the middle. The germline CDR1 and CDR2 sequences are SNHLY and FYNNEI. This CDR3 comprises 14 residues. In DNA form, the CDR3 reads TGTGCCAGCAATCCCCCGGGACTGTCGGATACGCAGTATTTT. This codes for CASNPPGLSDTQYF. Full variable domain (missing parts from reference TRBV2 and TRBJ2-3): EPEVTQTPSHQVTQMGQEVILRCVPISNHLYFYWYRQILGQKVEFLVSFYNNEISEKSEIFDDQFSVERPDGSNFTLKIRSTKLEDSAMYFCASNPPGLSDTQYFGPGTRLTVL.

The chain couples TRBV29-1 to TRBJ1-1; 10 bases are a match to TRBD1. J lost 3 bases, V lost 7 bases, and 8 bases had no gene match. The CDR3 has 14 residues. Germline V gene sequence: CDR1 SQVTM, CDR2 ANQGSEA. This CDR3 reads CSGVGDRGHTEAFF. The CDR3 nucleotides are TGCAGCGGTGTTGGGGACAGGGGCCACACTGAAGCTTTCTTT.

The chain recombines TRBV19 with TRBJ2-5; TRBD2 matches at 11 bases. The trim removed 1 base at V and 5 bases at J, leaving 9 bases unmatched. Germline V gene lookup returns CDR1 LNHDA and CDR2 SQIVND (reference sequence). The CDR3 has 17 amino acids. CDR3 DNA: TGTGCCAGTAGTATAGGAGTAGCGGGAGGGGCTGGTGAGACCCAGTACTTC. Its protein is CASSIGVAGGAGETQYF.

This clone was counted only a few times. The CDR3 sequence: CGVMGLGDTQYF. CDR3 nucleotide sequence: TGTGGGGTAATGGGGCTCGGTGATACGCAGTATTTT. This chain connects TRBV30 to TRBJ2-3, with D perhaps matching TRBD1 (5 bases). Germline loops: CDR1 GTSNPN, CDR2 SVGIG (reference sequence). CDR3 length: 12 amino acids.

This clone was detected only a few times. This chain joins TRBV29-1 and TRBJ2-1, with 10 positions matching TRBD2. Germline V gene lookup returns CDR1 SQVTM and CDR2 ANQGSEA. CDR3 size: 21 residues. Germline trimming cut 4 bases from V and 0 bases from J; bases unmatched to any gene: 21. The CDR3, as DNA: TGCAGCGTTGCTAAAAAAGCGGGAGGGCTAAACCCTAAGAGCTCCTACAATGAGCAGTTCTTC. Amino acids: CSVAKKAGGLNPKSSYNEQFF.

This clone was detected only a few times. The chain joins TRBV5-4 to TRBJ2-7, with TRBD2 identical over 11 bases. Trimming cost V 4 bases and J 2 bases; bases outside gene matches: 2. CDR1 SGHNT and CDR2 YYREEE come from the germline V gene (reference sequence). The CDR3 is 14 amino acids. The CDR3 DNA follows: TGTGCCAGCAGCCCGGGACTAGCGGCCTACGAGCAGTACTTC. Protein sequence: CASSPGLAAYEQYF. Supplemented by reference TRBV5-4 and TRBJ2-7, the full variable domain reads ETGVTQSPTHLIKTRGQQVTLRCSSQSGHNTVSWYQQALGQGPQFIFQYYREEENGRGNFPPRFSGLQFPNYSSELNVNALELDDSALYLCASSPGLAAYEQYFGPGTRLTVT.

This clone has just a few counts. The chain couples TRBV11-2 to TRBJ1-2, with 9 bases that match TRBD1. Trimming cost V 5 bases and J 4 bases; bases outside gene matches: 11. The CDR3 is 16 residues long. Germline V gene data show CDR1 as SGHAT and CDR2 as FQNNGV. The CDR3 sequence is CASSKVSGTGIYGYTF. CDR3 in DNA: TGTGCCAGCAGCAAAGTCTCCGGGACAGGGATCTATGGCTACACCTTC.

The rearrangement uses TRBV6-5 and TRBJ1-2; 9 positions match TRBD1. The CDR3 is 13 residues long. V trimming: 6 bases; J trimming: 3 bases; junction bases outside the gene matches: 2. Germline lookup yields CDR1 MNHEY and CDR2 SVGAGI. CDR3 sequence reads: CASRDRGDYGYTF. CDR3 nucleotides: TGTGCCAGCAGGGACAGGGGAGACTATGGCTACACCTTC.